A single sample gave rise to the 21 T cell receptor beta chains below, sequenced in a study of blood T cell repertoires in COVID-19. Method: immunoSEQ multiplex PCR; TCRdb's copy keeps in-frame clones and lacks some. The sample includes some 120,000 clones, over 75% of them seen just once. Material for sequencing was peripheral blood. The receptors stem from a woman aged 60 to 75 with acute or convalescent COVID-19.

V gene TRBV3-1 (or the pseudogene TRBV3-2) combines with J gene TRBJ2-1; 9 bases fit TRBD2. The CDR3 covers 16 residues. Germline V lookup: CDR1 LGHDT, CDR2 YNNKEL (reference sequence). V trimming: 1 base; J trimming: 5 bases; junction bases outside the gene matches: 6. The CDR3 here is CASSQGRSGGDNEQFF. The CDR3 DNA reads as TGTGCCAGCAGCCAAGGTCGTAGCGGGGGCGACAATGAGCAGTTCTTC.

The rearrangement links TRBV5-1 to TRBJ1-2; D is undetermined. Per germline, CDR1 SGHRS and CDR2 YFSETQ. Trimming stripped 7 bases from V and 2 bases from J, with 12 bases between. The CDR3 has 13 residues. CDR3 amino acids: CASGVERNYGYTF. The CDR3 bases are TGCGCCAGCGGCGTGGAACGGAACTATGGCTACACCTTC. Complete variable domain (other parts from reference TRBV5-1 and TRBJ1-2): KAGVTQTPRYLIKTRGQQVTLSCSPISGHRSVSWYQQTPGQGLQFLFEYFSETQRNKGNFPGRFSGRQFSNSRSEMNVSTLELGDSALYLCASGVERNYGYTFGSGTRLTVV.

The V gene is TRBV14, the J gene TRBJ2-2; TRBD1 is a possible D gene (6 bases). Trimming left V 8 bases short and J 5 bases short, with 15 bases between. This CDR3 comprises 14 residues. From germline, CDR1 is SGHDN and CDR2 FVKESK. The CDR3 nucleotides read TGTGCCAGCTCGACAGGAATAGAAACCGGGGAGCTGTTTTTT. Translated, it gives CASSTGIETGELFF. Together with reference TRBV14 and TRBJ2-2, the CDR3 gives the full variable domain: EAGVTQFPSHSVIEKGQTVTLRCDPISGHDNLYWYRRVMGKEIKFLLHFVKESKQDESGMPNNRFLAERTGGTYSTLKVQPAELEDSGVYFCASSTGIETGELFFGEGSRLTVL.

The CDR3 spells CASSRTGDYGYTF. CDR3 DNA: TGTGCCAGCAGCAGGACGGGGGACTATGGCTACACCTTC. The genes are TRBV5-4 and TRBJ1-2; a weak D match, TRBD1 (5 bases). From germline, CDR1 is SGHNT and CDR2 YYREEE (reference sequence). The CDR3 covers 13 residues. V was shortened by 4 bases and J by 3 bases, with 10 bases between the two germline ends.

The chain combines TRBV19 with TRBJ1-4, with TRBD1 identical over 7 bases. This CDR3 spans 17 amino acids. Trimming removed 3 bases from V and 7 bases from J; junction bases left unmatched: 14. CDR1 and CDR2 from the germline V gene are LNHDA and SQIVND (reference sequence). The CDR3 DNA reads TGTGCCAGTAGTATGCGTGGAGGGGGCGTTGTGATTGAAAAACTGTTTTTT. Translating gives CASSMRGGGVVIEKLFF.

The chain couples TRBV19 to TRBJ2-5; D might be TRBD2 (6 bases). The CDR3 is 14 amino acids. V shed 6 bases and J shed 5 bases, with 16 bases lying between them. Per the germline V gene, CDR1 is LNHDA and CDR2 is SQIVND (reference sequence). CDR3 bases: TGTGCCAGTAGCCCCGGGACTGCCAGGGAGACCCAGTACTTC. Its translation is CASSPGTARETQYF.

The rearrangement uses TRBV19 and TRBJ2-7; D remains ambiguous. Per germline, CDR1 LNHDA and CDR2 SQIVND (reference sequence). The CDR3 totals 14 residues. The ends were cut back, 6 bases at V and 0 bases at J, with 12 bases in the middle. CDR3: CASSLRIYSYEQYF. For the CDR3, the DNA is TGTGCCAGTAGCCTCAGGATTTACTCCTACGAGCAGTACTTC.

The genes are TRBV19 and TRBJ1-1; D uncertain. CDR3 length: 15 amino acids. The germline V gene encodes CDR1 LNHDA and CDR2 SQIVND (reference sequence). V dropped 5 bases and J dropped 1 base, with 14 bases sitting between them. CDR3 sequence (DNA): TGTGCCAGTAGTCCCCCCCGAGGGTGGAACACTGAAGCTTTCTTT. It yields the protein CASSPPRGWNTEAFF.

The chain uses TRBV5-5 and TRBJ2-3; 12 nucleotides align to TRBD2. Germline CDR1 SGHKS, CDR2 YYEKEE (reference sequence). Trimming at V came to 1 base and at J to 6 bases, leaving 3 bases not matched to a gene. The CDR3 is 15 amino acids. The CDR3 spells CASSLLAGGVDTQYF. The DNA of the CDR3 is TGTGCCAGCAGCTTGCTAGCGGGGGGGGTGGATACGCAGTATTTT. The full variable domain, in which reference TRBV5-5 and TRBJ2-3 provide the parts outside the CDR3, is DAGVTQSPTHLIKTRGQQVTLRCSPISGHKSVSWYQQVLGQGPQFIFQYYEKEERGRGNFPDRFSARQFPNYSSELNVNALLLGDSALYLCASSLLAGGVDTQYFGPGTRLTVL.

V and J are TRBV30 and TRBJ1-1, with TRBD1 as a possible D gene (5 bases). Deletions cut 7 bases from V and 9 bases from J, with 12 bases between. The germline CDR1 and CDR2 sequences are GTSNPN and SVGIG (reference sequence). This CDR3 contains 10 residues. The CDR3 coding sequence is TGTGCCTTAGGCAGGGTGAAAGCTTTCTTT. It yields the protein CALGRVKAFF.

The rearrangement uses TRBV11-3 and TRBJ1-5; D is unclear. The CDR3 extends over 14 amino acids. V lost 5 bases and J 5 bases, leaving 13 bases between the germline ends. CDR1 is SGHNT and CDR2 is YENEEA in the germline V gene. This chain's CDR3 is CASSPGGEDQPQHF. The DNA for the CDR3 is TGTGCCAGCAGCCCCGGTGGTGAGGATCAGCCCCAGCATTTT.

The chain links TRBV5-1 to TRBJ2-7; 7 positions match TRBD1. V was clipped by 0 bases and J by 5 bases; unmatched bases: 11. From germline, CDR1 is SGHRS and CDR2 YFSETQ. The CDR3 has 16 residues. Written as DNA, the CDR3 is TGCGCCAGCAGCTTGGGGCGCAGAAGGGGGCTGGACGAGCAGTACTTC. Protein: CASSLGRRRGLDEQYF.

V is TRBV19 and J is TRBJ2-5, with TRBD2 identical over 10 bases. The length of the CDR3 is 15 residues. From germline, CDR1 is LNHDA and CDR2 SQIVND (reference sequence). Unmatched junction bases numbered 6, after V lost 3 bases and J lost 5 bases. CDR3 amino acids: CASSMASGGSETQYF. For the CDR3, the DNA is TGTGCCAGTAGTATGGCTAGCGGGGGTTCGGAGACCCAGTACTTC.

The chain recombines TRBV29-1 with TRBJ1-2; possibly TRBD1 for D (6 bases). The germline gives CDR1 SQVTM, CDR2 ANQGSEA. The CDR3 contains 11 residues. Deletions cut 6 bases from V and 4 bases from J, with 9 bases between. Here the CDR3 DNA reads TGCAGCGTCGGACAGTCCTATGGCTACACCTTC. Translation gives CSVGQSYGYTF.

The rearrangement uses TRBV29-1 and TRBJ2-7; 8 nucleotides align to TRBD1. J was trimmed by 3 bases and V by 4 bases; bases with no gene match: 2. Germline V CDR1 and CDR2: SQVTM, ANQGSEA. CDR3 length equals 12 residues. The DNA for the CDR3 is TGCAGCGTTGGGGACAGGAGCTACGAGCAGTACTTC. The encoded protein is CSVGDRSYEQYF.

This clone occurred a few times. The chain combines TRBV18 with TRBJ1-1, with D perhaps matching TRBD1 (5 bases). Germline-derived CDR1 and CDR2 are KGHSH and LQKENI. The ends were cut back, 1 base at V and 0 bases at J, with 12 bases in the middle. CDR3 size: 16 residues. For the CDR3, the DNA is TGTGCCAGCTCACCACGACAGAGCTTCATGAACACTGAAGCTTTCTTT. It yields the protein CASSPRQSFMNTEAFF. The variable domain in full, with the rest retrieved from reference TRBV18 and TRBJ1-1, is NAGVMQNPRHLVRRRGQEARLRCSPMKGHSHVYWYRQLPEEGLKFMVYLQKENIIDESGMPKERFSAEFPKEGPSILRIQQVVRGDSAAYFCASSPRQSFMNTEAFFGQGTRLTVV.

This chain uses TRBV3-1 (or the pseudogene TRBV3-2) with TRBJ1-2; weak D call: TRBD1 (6 bases). V was cut by 4 bases and J by 2 bases, with 20 bases left in between. The CDR3 is made up of 17 amino acids. CDR1 is LGHDT, CDR2 YNNKEL, per germline (reference sequence). The CDR3, as DNA: TGTGCCAGCAGCCCGAGGGCCCCGGGACACGTCAACTATGGCTACACCTTC. Residues: CASSPRAPGHVNYGYTF.

This chain joins TRBV24-1 and TRBJ2-1; no reliable D call. CDR1 is KGHDR and CDR2 is SFDVKD in the germline V gene. V was shortened by 2 bases and J by 2 bases, with 12 bases between the two germline ends. This CDR3 has 16 amino acids. The DNA of the CDR3 is TGTGCCACCAGTGATTCCATAGCCGCGGCCTACAATGAGCAGTTCTTC. Amino acid sequence: CATSDSIAAAYNEQFF.

This chain connects TRBV9 to TRBJ2-7; TRBD1 matches at 9 bases. This CDR3 region has 15 residues. From germline, CDR1 is SGDLS and CDR2 YYNGEE. The V gene end was trimmed by 4 bases and the J gene end by 3 bases; junction bases not matched to a gene: 8. Here the CDR3 reads CASSQLGQGSYEQYF. DNA for the CDR3: TGTGCCAGCAGCCAACTGGGACAGGGTAGCTACGAGCAGTACTTC.

The CDR3 sequence: CASSPGGYTEAFF. CDR3 DNA sequence: TGTGCCAGCAGTCCCGGGGGTTACACTGAAGCTTTCTTT. The rearrangement links TRBV12-3 or TRBV12-4 to TRBJ1-1; D may be TRBD1 (5 bases). This CDR3 has 13 residues. Trimming left V 5 bases short and J 3 bases short, with 10 bases between.

V is TRBV24-1 and J is TRBJ2-1; TRBD2 matches at 7 bases. Germline CDR1 is KGHDR and CDR2 is SFDVKD. There are 13 residues in the CDR3. Germline trimming cut 3 bases from V and 10 bases from J; bases unmatched to any gene: 5. CDR3 sequence: CATSDVWGGEQFF. CDR3 DNA: TGTGCCACCAGTGATGTCTGGGGGGGAGAGCAGTTCTTC.